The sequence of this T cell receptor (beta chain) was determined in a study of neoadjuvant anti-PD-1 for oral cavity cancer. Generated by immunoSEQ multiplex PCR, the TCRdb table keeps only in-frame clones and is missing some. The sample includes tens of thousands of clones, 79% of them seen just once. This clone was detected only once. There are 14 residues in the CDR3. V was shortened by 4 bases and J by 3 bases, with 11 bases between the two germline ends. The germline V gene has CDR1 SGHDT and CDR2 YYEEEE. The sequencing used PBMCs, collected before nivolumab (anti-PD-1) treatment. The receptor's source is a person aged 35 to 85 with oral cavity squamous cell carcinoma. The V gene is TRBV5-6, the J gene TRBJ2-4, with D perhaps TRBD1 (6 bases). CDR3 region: CASSRRQVKNIQYF. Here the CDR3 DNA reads TGTGCCAGCAGCCGTCGACAGGTCAAAAACATTCAGTACTTC.